The subject of this entry is one T cell receptor beta chain. Its antigen is as yet unknown. These data belong to a study of shared clonotypes between healthy human individuals. Study-wide background: There were three CD4 naive, three CD4 memory, two CD8 naive and one CD8 memory plates per donor.

General study findings and limits: The rarefaction results pointed to incomplete sorted-subset sequencing despite large depth.

On sorted subsets, replicate PCRs used roughly 220 ng DNA, or tens of thousands of T cell genomes. Using immunoSEQ multiplex PCR, the repertoire was profiled, and TCRdb retains in-frame clones only, with some absent. The sample holds roughly 600,000 clones, roughly 98% seen once. The germline V gene encodes CDR1 SGHNT and CDR2 YYREEE (reference sequence). Trimming stripped 2 bases from V and 1 base from J, with 6 bases between. The CDR3 length is 13 residues. Naive CD8 cells lacked CD45RO, underwent positive selection for CCR7 and left out terminally differentiated effector memory CD45RA+ cells. This receptor was identified in a man aged 25-45 years in good health. This sequence joins TRBV5-4 and TRBJ1-1; tentative D call: TRBD1 (5 bases). Sequenced: naive CD8+ T cells sorted from blood. CDR3 nucleotides: TGTGCCAGCAGCTTTACAGGGAACACTGAAGCTTTCTTT. Amino acid sequence: CASSFTGNTEAFF. The full variable domain, in which reference TRBV5-4 and TRBJ1-1 provide the parts outside the CDR3, is ETGVTQSPTHLIKTRGQQVTLRCSSQSGHNTVSWYQQALGQGPQFIFQYYREEENGRGNFPPRFSGLQFPNYSSELNVNALELDDSALYLCASSFTGNTEAFFGQGTRLTVV.